This T cell receptor beta chain originates from a study of blood T cell repertoires in COVID-19. Per the authors' pipeline: From reference gene primer amplification, estimates of nucleated cell counts were derived. The assay was immunoSEQ multiplex PCR, and TCRdb's table has in-frame clones only and misses some. V and J calls and clone size are given by that table; D and trimming were obtained from the DNA. Of around 100,000 clones in the sample, 85% to 90% were seen once. This receptor was identified in a woman in her fifties or sixties with acute or convalescent COVID-19. The sequenced sample was peripheral blood.

The CDR3 protein is CASRGSGRHGGTDTQYF. The DNA of the CDR3 is TGTGCCAGCAGGGGGTCAGGCAGGCACGGGGGCACAGATACGCAGTATTTT. The V call is TRBV2, the J call TRBJ2-3; maybe TRBD2 (5 bases). Germline assignment: CDR1 SNHLY and CDR2 FYNNEI. The CDR3 extends over 17 amino acids. Trimming left V 6 bases short and J 1 base short, with 20 bases between.